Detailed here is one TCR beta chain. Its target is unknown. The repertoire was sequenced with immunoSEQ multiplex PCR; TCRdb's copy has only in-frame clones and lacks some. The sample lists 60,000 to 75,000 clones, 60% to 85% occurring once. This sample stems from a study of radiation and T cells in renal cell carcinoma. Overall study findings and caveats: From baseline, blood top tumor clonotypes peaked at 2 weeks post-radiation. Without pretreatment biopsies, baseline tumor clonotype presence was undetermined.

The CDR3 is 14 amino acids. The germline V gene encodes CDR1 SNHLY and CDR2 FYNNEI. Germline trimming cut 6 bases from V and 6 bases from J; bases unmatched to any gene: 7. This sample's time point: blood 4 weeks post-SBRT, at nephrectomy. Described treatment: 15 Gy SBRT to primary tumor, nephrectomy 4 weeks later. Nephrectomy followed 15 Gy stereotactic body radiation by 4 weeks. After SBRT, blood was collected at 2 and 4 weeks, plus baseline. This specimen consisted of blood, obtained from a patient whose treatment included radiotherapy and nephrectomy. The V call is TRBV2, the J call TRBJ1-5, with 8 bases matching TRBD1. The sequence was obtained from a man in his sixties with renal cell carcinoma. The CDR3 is CASSRTGSVQPQHF. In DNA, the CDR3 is TGTGCCAGCAGCAGGACAGGGTCGGTTCAGCCCCAGCATTTT.